In this sample, the clone carrying this TCR beta chain turned up many times. The entry originates in a study of molecular identifiers for immune sequencing clone quantification. Every naive CD8 library was made from between about 20,000 and 1,100,000 sorted cells with 10%, 30% or 50% RNA. Germline loops: CDR1 GTSNPN, CDR2 SVGIG (reference sequence). There are 12 residues in the CDR3. Trimming took 2 bases from V and 7 from J, leaving 9 bases between them. TCRdb re-analysed the PCR reads in MiXCR, keeping a single row per CDR3 protein. The sample consists of about 500,000 distinct CDR3 sequences, about 22% of them appearing once.

Sequenced input: naive CD8+ T cells from blood, with Jurkat cell RNA spiked in. The subset here: FACS-sorted CD8+CD4-CCR7+CD45RA+ naive T cells. The chain is built from TRBV30 and TRBJ2-1; D is perhaps TRBD2 (6 bases). The origin of this receptor is a human donor in good health. Some libraries in this study had Jurkat cell RNA spiked in. CDR3: CAWSNSGNEQFF. In nucleotides, the CDR3 is TGTGCCTGGAGTAATAGCGGTAATGAGCAGTTCTTC.